Below are 20 T cell receptor beta chains sequenced from a single sample in a study of T cell repertoires in cytomegalovirus infection. TCRdb ran MiXCR on the reads and lists one entry per CDR3 protein. This table has 480,000 or so distinct CDR3 sequences, about 11% appearing once. The sequenced sample was PBMCs. These receptors were obtained from a human donor in good health (CMV status not recorded). Some clones in this sample may be carry-over from other donors' samples.

There are many counts of this clonotype. This chain uses TRBV29-1 with TRBJ2-1, with 13 positions matching TRBD2. Germline loops: CDR1 SQVTM, CDR2 ANQGSEA. The CDR3 sequence is 19 residues long. V gave up 4 bases and J gave up 0 bases; unmatched junction bases: 12. The CDR3 protein is CSVVILTSGRRSSYNEQFF. CDR3 in DNA: TGCAGCGTTGTAATACTGACTAGCGGGAGGAGGAGCTCCTACAATGAGCAGTTCTTC.

This clonotype has a count of ten or more. This chain connects TRBV7-3 to TRBJ1-1; the match to TRBD1 covers 9 bases. The CDR3 has 15 residues. With 5 bases clipped from V and 3 bases from J, the junction kept 7 bases outside the gene matches. Per the germline V gene, CDR1 is SGHTA and CDR2 is FQGTGA. CDR3 loop: CASSPGTGRDTEAFF. CDR3 bases: TGTGCCAGCAGCCCCGGGACAGGGCGGGACACTGAAGCTTTCTTT. Full variable domain (rest looked up from reference TRBV7-3 and TRBJ1-1): GAGVSQTPSNKVTEKGKYVELRCDPISGHTALYWYRQSLGQGPEFLIYFQGTGAADDSGLPNDRFFAVRPEGSVSTLKIQRTERGDSAVYLCASSPGTGRDTEAFFGQGTRLTVV.

The sample holds many counts of this clonotype. The chain couples TRBV20-1 to TRBJ2-1; D is perhaps TRBD2 (7 bases). The V end was cut by 4 bases, the J end by 5 bases, with 18 bases between. Germline values: CDR1 DFQATT, CDR2 SNEGSKA (reference sequence). The CDR3 has 15 amino acids. CDR3: CSATTPLGGHNEQFF. CDR3 DNA sequence: TGCAGTGCTACTACTCCTCTGGGGGGGCACAATGAGCAGTTCTTC.

With regard to this clonotype: The conserved final phenylalanine or tryptophan is absent from the CDR3, which likely points to a read error. This chain connects TRBV3-1 to TRBJ1-2; unclear D gene. CDR3 length equals 14 residues. Trimming cost V 4 bases and J 3 bases, with 12 bases left between them. Germline CDR1 and CDR2: LGHDT and YNNKEL (reference sequence). The CDR3 sequence: CASSPFGRHYGYTL. CDR3 in DNA: TGTGCCAGCAGCCCCTTCGGCAGGCACTATGGCTACACCCTC.

This clonotype came up many times. This chain uses TRBV6-1 with TRBJ2-5, with 7 bases aligning to TRBD1. V lost 10 bases, J lost 2 bases, and 4 bases stayed unmatched. The CDR3 has 12 residues. Per the germline V gene, CDR1 is MNHNS and CDR2 is SASEGT. CDR3 bases: TGTGCCACTCGGGACAGACAAGAGACCCAGTACTTC. It is translated as CATRDRQETQYF.

The CDR3 bases are TGTGCCAGCAGCTGGACTAGCGGGAGATACACAGATACGCAGTATTTT. Amino acid sequence: CASSWTSGRYTDTQYF. The rearrangement links TRBV12-3 or TRBV12-4 to TRBJ2-3, with TRBD2 matching over 13 bases. Trimming cost V 6 bases and J 2 bases; bases outside gene matches: 5. The CDR3 has 16 amino acids.

This clonotype has a count of ten or more. The V and J genes are TRBV3-1 and TRBJ2-5; D gene unclear. CDR3 length equals 16 residues. Trimming pared 0 bases from V and 4 bases from J, leaving 15 bases between. Germline loops: CDR1 LGHDT, CDR2 YNNKEL (reference sequence). The chain's CDR3 is CASSQEVREIAETQYF. Written as DNA, the CDR3 is TGTGCCAGCAGCCAAGAAGTGCGAGAGATTGCAGAGACCCAGTACTTC.

In its sample, this clonotype was seen many times. This chain uses TRBV12-5 with TRBJ2-5; D might be TRBD1 (6 bases). The CDR3 sequence is 13 residues long. Germline V lookup: CDR1 LGHNT, CDR2 FRNRAP. V shed 6 bases and J shed 5 bases, with 13 bases lying between them. CDR3 protein: CASGQTGGETQYF. In DNA form, the CDR3 reads TGTGCTAGTGGCCAGACAGGTGGGGAGACCCAGTACTTC.

The chain has TRBV6-1 and TRBJ1-4, with D maybe TRBD1 (6 bases). This CDR3 is built from 12 residues. Trimming removed 8 bases from V and 6 bases from J, with 10 bases in between. Germline-derived CDR1 and CDR2 are MNHNS and SASEGT. Written as DNA, the CDR3 is TGTGCCAGCGGCAACAGGGATGAAAAACTGTTTTTT. It is translated as CASGNRDEKLFF.

Worth noting for this clonotype: Given a much more abundant clone one base away, this may be a read error. This chain connects TRBV19 to TRBJ1-2; D unclear. CDR1 is LNHDA and CDR2 is SQIVND in the germline V gene (reference sequence). The CDR3 length is 16 residues. The CDR3 region has the DNA TGTGCCAGTAGTATAGACGGCCATTGGGGTCAGAGCGGCTGCACCTTC. It yields the protein CASSIDGHWGQSGCTF. The complete variable domain, with remaining parts taken from reference TRBV19 and TRBJ1-2, reads DGGITQSPKYLFRKEGQNVTLSCEQNLNHDAMYWYRQDPGQGLRLIYYSQIVNDFQKGDIAEGYSVSREKKESFPLTVTSAQKNPTAFYLCASSIDGHWGQSGCTFGSGTRLTVV.

This clonotype was observed a handful of times. CDR3 nucleotide sequence: TGTGCCAGCAGTGACGATGTCACCCTAGGGTTTTTT. This sequence encodes CASSDDVTLGFF. The chain joins TRBV2 to TRBJ1-4; D not resolved. CDR1 SNHLY and CDR2 FYNNEI come from the germline V gene. The V end was cut by 3 bases, the J end by 16 bases, with 15 bases between. The CDR3 is 12 residues long.

The chain uses TRBV9 and TRBJ2-2, with D perhaps matching TRBD2 (6 bases). V was cut by 0 bases and J by 4 bases, with 10 bases left in between. This CDR3 has 15 residues. Looked up from germline, CDR1 is SGDLS and CDR2 is YYNGEE. This CDR3 reads CASSVAGLFTGELFF. The CDR3 DNA reads as TGTGCCAGCAGCGTAGCGGGACTGTTCACCGGGGAGCTGTTTTTT.

This clonotype was seen a handful of times. This chain joins TRBV18 and TRBJ2-3, with D uncertain. V gave up 0 bases and J gave up 3 bases, with 19 bases separating them. CDR1 and CDR2 (germline): KGHSH, LQKENI. This CDR3 comprises 18 residues. In nucleotides, the CDR3 is TGTGCCAGCTCACCACCGATTACTCCGGGTGTTGGGACAGATACGCAGTATTTT. It translates to CASSPPITPGVGTDTQYF.

This clonotype was seen a handful of times. The chain joins TRBV5-6 to TRBJ2-5; 8 positions agree with TRBD1. Germline V gives CDR1 SGHDT, CDR2 YYEEEE. The J segment lost 5 bases and the V segment lost 4 bases, leaving 7 bases of the junction unmatched. This CDR3 comprises 14 residues. The CDR3 here is CASSGIDRGETQYF. CDR3 nucleotides: TGTGCCAGCAGCGGAATAGACAGGGGTGAGACCCAGTACTTC. Together with reference TRBV5-6 and TRBJ2-5, the CDR3 gives the full variable domain: DAGVTQSPTHLIKTRGQQVTLRCSPKSGHDTVSWYQQALGQGPQFIFQYYEEEERQRGNFPDRFSGHQFPNYSSELNVNALLLGDSALYLCASSGIDRGETQYFGPGTRLLVL.

This chain links TRBV2 with TRBJ1-1; no clear D. Deletions cut 1 base from V and 0 bases from J, with 3 bases between. There are 13 residues in the CDR3. Germline V lookup: CDR1 SNHLY, CDR2 FYNNEI. The CDR3 here is CASSEGVNTEAFF. DNA of the CDR3: TGTGCCAGCAGTGAAGGGGTGAACACTGAAGCTTTCTTT. Filled out from reference TRBV2 and TRBJ1-1, the complete variable domain reads EPEVTQTPSHQVTQMGQEVILRCVPISNHLYFYWYRQILGQKVEFLVSFYNNEISEKSEIFDDQFSVERPDGSNFTLKIRSTKLEDSAMYFCASSEGVNTEAFFGQGTRLTVV.

There are many counts of this clonotype. The chain links TRBV3-1 to TRBJ2-2; 8 bases are shared with TRBD2. In germline, CDR1 is LGHDT, CDR2 YNNKEL (reference sequence). The length of the CDR3 is 16 residues. After removal of 4 bases from V and 7 bases from J, the junction contained 11 bases not matched to a gene. CDR3 sequence (DNA): TGTGCCAGCAGCCCCTGGGGAGCGGGGGATCACGGGGAGCTGTTTTTT. As protein: CASSPWGAGDHGELFF.

The chain combines TRBV11-1 with TRBJ2-5; either TRBD1 or TRBD2 may fit D (5 bases each). The CDR3 sequence is 14 residues long. Trimming cost V 5 bases and J 5 bases, with 15 bases left between them. Germline V CDR1 and CDR2: SGHAT, FQDESV (reference sequence). The CDR3: CASSSWGLGETQYF. DNA of the CDR3: TGTGCCAGCAGCAGTTGGGGGTTAGGGGAGACCCAGTACTTC.

This clonotype was counted many times. The chain uses TRBV24-1 and TRBJ2-3; a possible D gene is TRBD1 (6 bases). V was cut by 4 bases and J by 9 bases, with 13 bases left in between. The CDR3 loop spans 13 amino acids. Germline lookup yields CDR1 KGHDR and CDR2 SFDVKD. The CDR3 coding sequence is TGTGCCACCAGTGACCCTGGGACAACCACGCAGTATTTT. It codes for CATSDPGTTTQYF.

This clonotype has a count of ten or more. V is TRBV7-9 and J is TRBJ1-1, with D perhaps matching TRBD1 (6 bases). CDR3 length: 17 amino acids. The germline CDR1 and CDR2 sequences are SEHNR and FQNEAQ (reference sequence). Trimming pared 0 bases from V and 4 bases from J, leaving 18 bases between. Here the CDR3 reads CASSLAESQGWGTEAFF. CDR3 bases: TGTGCCAGCAGCTTAGCGGAATCACAGGGATGGGGCACTGAAGCTTTCTTT.

The V and J genes are TRBV6-2 or TRBV6-3 and TRBJ2-2, with TRBD1 as a possible D gene (6 bases). Germline V gene data show CDR1 as MNHEY and CDR2 as SVGEGT. The CDR3 totals 16 residues. Trimming took 5 bases from V and 3 from J, leaving 16 bases between them. The CDR3 sequence is CASSQTGLPDTGELFF. The CDR3 DNA is TGTGCCAGCAGTCAAACAGGGCTACCGGACACCGGGGAGCTGTTTTTT.